Below, 26 T cell receptor beta chains from the same sample are listed, as sequenced in a study of cytomegalovirus exposure and HLA in healthy donors. Sequenced by immunoSEQ multiplex PCR; TCRdb stores in-frame clones only, minus some. Of roughly 170,000 clones listed, about 80% are singletons. Material: PBMCs. These receptors were collected from a woman under 30 in good health and CMV-seropositive.

CDR3 amino acids: CASSLALAGTWNEKLFF. The CDR3, as DNA: TGTGCCAGCAGCTTAGCGCTAGCCGGGACATGGAATGAAAAACTGTTTTTT. V gene TRBV7-2 combines with J gene TRBJ1-4; maybe TRBD1 (6 bases). The V and J ends lost 0 bases and 5 bases respectively, with 16 bases between them. In germline, CDR1 is SGHTA, CDR2 FQGNSA. This CDR3 is built from 17 residues.

This CDR3 reads CASSFSGGSSYEQYF. The DNA for the CDR3 is TGTGCCAGCAGCTTTAGCGGGGGAAGCTCCTACGAGCAGTACTTC. The chain recombines TRBV7-8 with TRBJ2-7; 9 positions agree with TRBD2. The germline CDR1 and CDR2 sequences are SGHVS and FQNEAQ. The CDR3 consists of 15 residues. The V gene end was trimmed by 3 bases and the J gene end by 0 bases; junction bases not matched to a gene: 3.

The chain uses TRBV4-1 and TRBJ2-1; TRBD2 matches 8 bases. Germline CDR1 and CDR2: MGHRA and YSYEKL. The V and J ends lost 8 bases and 9 bases, in that order; junction bases with no gene match: 6. This CDR3 contains 12 residues. CDR3 region: CASSGTSGEQFF. DNA of the CDR3: TGCGCCAGCTCCGGGACTAGTGGTGAGCAGTTCTTC.

The V call is TRBV7-2, the J call TRBJ1-5; no firm D call. Trimming removed 1 base from V and 1 base from J, with 11 bases in between. The CDR3 spans 16 residues. From germline, CDR1 is SGHTA and CDR2 FQGNSA. CDR3 loop: CASSLVEVASNQPQHF. The CDR3 DNA reads as TGTGCCAGCAGCTTAGTGGAGGTAGCGAGCAATCAGCCCCAGCATTTT.

The chain has TRBV2 and TRBJ1-1; 7 bases map to TRBD1. CDR3 length equals 13 residues. V lost 7 bases to trimming and J lost 4 bases; unmatched junction nucleotides: 6. Germline values: CDR1 SNHLY, CDR2 FYNNEI. The CDR3 sequence: CASIETGFTEAFF. The DNA for the CDR3 is TGTGCCAGCATCGAGACAGGGTTCACTGAAGCTTTCTTT.

The V gene is TRBV19, the J gene TRBJ2-2; 9 bases map to TRBD2. V lost 8 bases to trimming and J lost 0 bases; unmatched junction nucleotides: 7. The length of the CDR3 is 16 residues. CDR1 LNHDA and CDR2 SQIVND come from the germline V gene (reference sequence). This CDR3 reads CASGKSSGANTGELFF. The CDR3 DNA sequence: TGTGCCAGTGGTAAATCTAGCGGGGCGAACACCGGGGAGCTGTTTTTT.

This rearrangement joins TRBV29-1 to TRBJ2-3, with 7 bases aligning to TRBD2. The junction had 6 bases not matched to a gene; V was cut back by 7 bases and J by 2 bases. Germline V gene lookup returns CDR1 SQVTM and CDR2 ANQGSEA. The CDR3 has 13 amino acids. This CDR3 is CSGSGEITDTQYF. The CDR3, as DNA: TGCAGCGGCAGCGGGGAAATCACAGATACGCAGTATTTT.

The chain uses TRBV9 and TRBJ2-1; tentatively, D is TRBD2 (5 bases). Per the germline V gene, CDR1 is SGDLS and CDR2 is YYNGEE. Trimming pared 7 bases from V and 5 bases from J, leaving 16 bases between. The CDR3 totals 14 residues. DNA for the CDR3: TGTGCCAGCTCGGCGGGCGTACTCGACAATGAGCAGTTCTTC. Translation: CASSAGVLDNEQFF.

This chain links TRBV2 with TRBJ1-5, with 8 positions matching TRBD1. Per the germline V gene, CDR1 is SNHLY and CDR2 is FYNNEI. This CDR3 is 13 amino acids long. The V and J ends lost 8 bases and 0 bases, in that order; junction bases with no gene match: 0. In DNA form, the CDR3 reads TGTGCCAGCCAGGGGGCTAGCAATCAGCCCCAGCATTTT. Protein product: CASQGASNQPQHF.

The V gene is TRBV6-1, the J gene TRBJ2-5, with D maybe TRBD2 (5 bases). The germline CDR1 and CDR2 sequences are MNHNS and SASEGT. V was cut by 3 bases and J by 5 bases, with 16 bases left in between. This CDR3 is 15 amino acids long. The CDR3 DNA is TGTGCCAGCAGTGACCCCGAGAGGGTGGGGGAGACCCAGTACTTC. It yields the protein CASSDPERVGETQYF.

The CDR3 loop reads CASSPLQGFGGYTF. CDR3 nucleotide sequence: TGTGCCAGCAGTCCCCTACAGGGATTTGGGGGCTACACCTTC. The J gene is TRBJ1-2, the V gene TRBV27; maybe TRBD1 (6 bases). Trimming cost V 5 bases and J 8 bases, with 18 bases left between them. Germline CDR1 reads MNHEY; CDR2 reads SMNVEV (reference sequence). This CDR3 has 14 amino acids.

The CDR3 protein is CASSALDRRNYGYTF. CDR3 coding DNA: TGTGCCAGCAGTGCTTTGGACAGGCGGAACTATGGCTACACCTTC. The rearrangement joins TRBV2 to TRBJ1-2, with TRBD1 matching 7 bases. CDR3 length equals 15 residues. CDR1 and CDR2 from the germline V gene are SNHLY and FYNNEI. With 4 bases clipped from V and 2 bases from J, the junction kept 7 bases outside the gene matches.

The CDR3 DNA reads TGTGCCAGCAGTGAACTCTCCAGGGTGGATGGCTACACCTTC. This gives the protein CASSELSRVDGYTF. V gene TRBV6-1 combines with J gene TRBJ1-2; tentative D call: TRBD1 (5 bases). This CDR3 comprises 14 residues. V gave up 2 bases and J gave up 6 bases, with 13 bases separating them. The germline gives CDR1 MNHNS, CDR2 SASEGT.

This chain joins TRBV19 and TRBJ2-5, with 7 bases fitting TRBD1. Germline V gives CDR1 LNHDA, CDR2 SQIVND (reference sequence). With V trimmed by 5 bases and J by 5 bases, 5 bases remained unmatched. The CDR3 covers 13 residues. CDR3 nucleotides: TGTGCCAGTAGTCATACAGGGGTGGAGACCCAGTACTTC. Its protein is CASSHTGVETQYF.

This sequence joins TRBV11-3 and TRBJ2-7; 10 bases are shared with TRBD2. The CDR3 has 14 amino acids. J was trimmed by 3 bases and V by 5 bases; bases with no gene match: 4. Germline assignment: CDR1 SGHNT and CDR2 YENEEA. The CDR3 region is CASSTTSGDYEQYF. CDR3 DNA: TGTGCCAGCAGCACAACTAGCGGGGACTACGAGCAGTACTTC.

The chain joins TRBV13 to TRBJ1-2, with D hard to call. The ends were cut back, 1 base at V and 8 bases at J, with 17 bases in the middle. CDR1 PRHDT and CDR2 FYEKMQ come from the germline V gene (reference sequence). CDR3 length: 15 amino acids. The CDR3 region is CASSLEQLGRVGYTF. In DNA form, the CDR3 reads TGTGCCAGCAGCTTAGAACAGCTCGGAAGAGTGGGCTACACCTTC. Supplemented by reference TRBV13 and TRBJ1-2, the full variable domain reads AAGVIQSPRHLIKEKRETATLKCYPIPRHDTVYWYQQGPGQDPQFLISFYEKMQSDKGSIPDRFSAQQFSDYHSELNMSSLELGDSALYFCASSLEQLGRVGYTFGSGTRLTVV.

The V and J genes are TRBV11-2 and TRBJ1-1, with 8 bases matching TRBD1. Germline CDR1 reads SGHAT; CDR2 reads FQNNGV. The CDR3 contains 14 residues. V gave up 5 bases and J gave up 5 bases; unmatched junction bases: 7. CDR3 in DNA: TGTGCCAGCAGCCTCCAGGGGGCTGGGACTGAAGCTTTCTTT. Encoded protein: CASSLQGAGTEAFF.

This chain uses TRBV11-3 with TRBJ2-7; 10 bases align to TRBD1. The CDR3 contains 12 residues. The germline CDR1 and CDR2 sequences are SGHNT and YENEEA. V lost 4 bases, J lost 12 bases, and 6 bases stayed unmatched. The chain's CDR3 is CASSSGQGNVYF. The CDR3 bases are TGTGCCAGCAGCTCGGGACAGGGGAACGTGTACTTC.

The chain recombines TRBV5-1 with TRBJ2-1; 9 bases match TRBD2. V lost 2 bases to trimming and J lost 6 bases; unmatched junction nucleotides: 6. From germline, CDR1 is SGHRS and CDR2 YFSETQ. The length of the CDR3 is 15 residues. CDR3 in DNA: TGCGCCAGCAGCTTAGGCGGGGGGGATCCCAATGAGCAGTTCTTC. Translated, it gives CASSLGGGDPNEQFF.

This clone was counted only a few times. The CDR3 DNA reads TGTGCCAGCAGTTCCCAGGGTTCACAGTCACCCCTCCACTTT. Translated: CASSSQGSQSPLHF. This chain uses TRBV6-6 with TRBJ1-6; weak D call: TRBD1 (5 bases). V was clipped by 4 bases and J by 10 bases, with 14 bases between them. The germline V gene has CDR1 MNHNY and CDR2 SVGAGI (reference sequence). The CDR3 runs 14 residues.

This chain uses TRBV13 with TRBJ1-1; D not certain. The CDR3 is 12 residues long. Trimming cost V 5 bases and J 0 bases, with 4 bases left between them. Germline lookup yields CDR1 PRHDT and CDR2 FYEKMQ (reference sequence). The CDR3 is CASSPVNTEAFF. The CDR3 bases are TGTGCCAGCAGCCCGGTGAACACTGAAGCTTTCTTT.

The chain couples TRBV5-1 to TRBJ1-4; 7 bases are shared with TRBD1. The V gene end was trimmed by 2 bases and the J gene end by 4 bases; junction bases not matched to a gene: 11. This CDR3 has 17 residues. Germline-derived CDR1 and CDR2 are SGHRS and YFSETQ. CDR3 DNA: TGCGCCAGCAGCTTTGGGTCTAGGACAGGCGGTAATGAAAAACTGTTTTTT. The encoded protein is CASSFGSRTGGNEKLFF.

The gene calls are TRBV11-2 and TRBJ2-7; D possibly corresponds to TRBD2 (6 bases). CDR1 and CDR2 (germline): SGHAT, FQNNGV. With 0 bases removed from V and 3 bases from J, the gap between germline ends came to 12 bases. The CDR3 has 15 residues. DNA of the CDR3: TGTGCCAGCAGCTTAGAAACCGGGCGGGGCTACGAGCAGTACTTC. It specifies CASSLETGRGYEQYF.

The table lists this clone with a count of one. The V and J genes are TRBV5-6 and TRBJ2-5; 8 bases fit TRBD2. The CDR3 totals 17 residues. Germline V gene data show CDR1 as SGHDT and CDR2 as YYEEEE. Trimming cost V 4 bases and J 5 bases; bases outside gene matches: 16. CDR3 protein: CASSHEARRGAWETQYF. CDR3 DNA sequence: TGTGCCAGCAGCCATGAGGCCCGGCGGGGGGCTTGGGAGACCCAGTACTTC. The full variable domain, its missing parts supplied by reference TRBV5-6 and TRBJ2-5, is DAGVTQSPTHLIKTRGQQVTLRCSPKSGHDTVSWYQQALGQGPQFIFQYYEEEERQRGNFPDRFSGHQFPNYSSELNVNALLLGDSALYLCASSHEARRGAWETQYFGPGTRLLVL.

This chain uses TRBV5-6 with TRBJ2-5; 15 nucleotides line up with TRBD2. The trim removed 5 bases at V and 5 bases at J, leaving 7 bases unmatched. The CDR3 runs to 16 residues. CDR1 is SGHDT, CDR2 YYEEEE, per germline. The CDR3 is CASRRAGLAGGETQYF. CDR3 DNA: TGTGCCAGCAGACGGGCGGGACTAGCGGGGGGTGAGACCCAGTACTTC.

The chain recombines TRBV11-3 with TRBJ2-7; 11 bases are a match to TRBD1. The CDR3 sequence is 15 residues long. Germline CDR1 SGHNT, CDR2 YENEEA. With V trimmed by 5 bases and J by 7 bases, 10 bases remained unmatched. The CDR3 nucleotides are TGTGCCAGCAGCCCCCCCGGGGACAGGGGGTATGAGCAGTACTTC. This codes for CASSPPGDRGYEQYF.